This TCR beta chain is drawn from a study of cytomegalovirus exposure and HLA in healthy donors. General observations from the study: Using the classifier, cytomegalovirus status was reportedly diagnosed with high specificity and sensitivity. Prediction of most subjects' HLA-A and HLA-B alleles by TCR beta sequences was reportedly accurate.

Amplification used 60 Vbeta primers and 13 Jbeta primers. The protocol was immunoSEQ multiplex PCR, while the TCRdb copy is restricted to in-frame clones and leaves out a portion. In all, the sample yields over 100,000 clones. Note on this clone: Antigen: not known.

Germline loops: CDR1 SQVTM, CDR2 ANQGSEA. V was trimmed by 5 bases and J by 4 bases, leaving 14 bases between them. This CDR3 is 13 amino acids long. The chain employs TRBV29-1 and TRBJ2-5; D might be TRBD1 (8 bases). The TCR originated in a man under 40 in good health and CMV-seronegative. Sample: PBMCs. CDR3 nucleotide sequence: TGCAGCGTTCGGACAGGGAGGGGAGAGACCCAGTACTTC. The encoded protein is CSVRTGRGETQYF. Full variable domain (missing parts from reference TRBV29-1 and TRBJ2-5): SAVISQKPSRDICQRGTSLTIQCQVDSQVTMMFWYRQQPGQSLTLIATANQGSEATYESGFVIDKFPISRPNLTFSTLTVSNMSPEDSSIYLCSVRTGRGETQYFGPGTRLLVL.